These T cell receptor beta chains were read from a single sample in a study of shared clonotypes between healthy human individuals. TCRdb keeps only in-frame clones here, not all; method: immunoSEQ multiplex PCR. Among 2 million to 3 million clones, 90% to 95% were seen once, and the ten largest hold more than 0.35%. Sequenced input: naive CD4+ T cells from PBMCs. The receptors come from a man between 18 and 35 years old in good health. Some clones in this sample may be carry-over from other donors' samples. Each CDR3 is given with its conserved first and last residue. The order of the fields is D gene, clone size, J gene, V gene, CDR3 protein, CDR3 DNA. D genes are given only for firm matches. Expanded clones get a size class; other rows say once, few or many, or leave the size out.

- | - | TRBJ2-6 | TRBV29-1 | CSVVPGGTGANVLTF | TGCAGCGTTGTTCCAGGGGGGACAGGGGCCAACGTCCTGACTTTC
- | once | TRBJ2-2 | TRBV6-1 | CASCTRDKGTGELFF | TGTGCCAGCTGCACCCGGGACAAAGGGACCGGGGAGCTGTTTTTT
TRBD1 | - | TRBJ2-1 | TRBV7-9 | CASSSIQGKQSSYNEQFF | TGTGCCAGCAGCTCGATACAGGGGAAGCAAAGCTCCTACAATGAGCAGTTCTTC
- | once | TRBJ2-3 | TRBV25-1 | CASSESSGWQYF | TGTGCCAGCAGTGAATCCTCGGGATGGCAGTATTTT
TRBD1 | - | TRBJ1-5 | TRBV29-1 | CSARLNRGDQPQHF | TGCAGCGCCCGACTCAACAGGGGGGATCAGCCCCAGCATTTT
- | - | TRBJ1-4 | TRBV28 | CASSFLQATNEKLFF | TGTGCCAGCAGTTTTCTACAGGCAACTAATGAAAAACTGTTTTTT
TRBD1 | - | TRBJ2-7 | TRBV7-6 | CASSVQGAHEQYF | TGTGCCAGCAGCGTACAGGGGGCCCACGAGCAGTACTTC
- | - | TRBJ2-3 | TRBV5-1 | CASSPTPTDTQYF | TGCGCCAGCAGCCCCACCCCAACAGATACGCAGTATTTT
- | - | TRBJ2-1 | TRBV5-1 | CASSPGDGYYNEQFF | TGCGCCAGCAGCCCTGGGGACGGGTACTACAATGAGCAGTTCTTC
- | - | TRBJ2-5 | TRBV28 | CASSLGGAQGETQYF | TGTGCCAGCAGTTTAGGGGGGGCGCAGGGTGAGACCCAGTACTTC
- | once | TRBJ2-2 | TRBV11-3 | CASSLFGTGELFF | TGTGCCAGCAGCTTATTTGGCACCGGGGAGCTGTTTTTT
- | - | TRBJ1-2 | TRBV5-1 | CASSFIPGEAGYTF | TGCGCCAGCAGCTTCATCCCGGGGGAAGCTGGCTACACCTTC
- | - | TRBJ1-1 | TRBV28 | CASSRAPRTVNTEAFF | TGTGCCAGCAGCAGGGCTCCCAGGACAGTTAACACTGAAGCTTTCTTT
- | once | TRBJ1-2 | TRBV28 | CASSTFGQLTNYGYTF | TGTGCCAGCAGTACCTTCGGACAGCTCACTAACTATGGCTACACCTTC
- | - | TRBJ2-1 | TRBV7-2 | CASSLAPEFGGSYNEQFF | TGTGCCAGCAGCTTAGCCCCAGAATTCGGAGGGAGCTACAATGAGCAGTTCTTC
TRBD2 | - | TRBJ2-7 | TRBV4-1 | CASSPRLAGVYEQYF | TGCGCCAGCAGCCCCCGACTAGCGGGAGTCTACGAGCAGTACTTC
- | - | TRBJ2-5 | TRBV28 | CASSIRGGAETQYF | TGTGCCAGCAGTATCAGGGGGGGGGCAGAGACCCAGTACTTC
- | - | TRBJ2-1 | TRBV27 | CASSLGRGLKVSSYNEQFF | TGTGCCAGCAGCCTCGGGCGCGGACTCAAAGTTAGCTCCTACAATGAGCAGTTCTTC
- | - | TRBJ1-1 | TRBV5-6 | CASSLGQGRENTEAFF | TGTGCCAGCAGCTTGGGGCAGGGGAGGGAGAACACTGAAGCTTTCTTT
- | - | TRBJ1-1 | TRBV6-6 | CASTTELNTEAFF | TGTGCCAGCACCACAGAACTGAACACTGAAGCTTTCTTT
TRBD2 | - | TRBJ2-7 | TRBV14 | CASSRSGRGYEQYF | TGTGCCAGCAGCCGAAGCGGGAGAGGCTACGAGCAGTACTTC
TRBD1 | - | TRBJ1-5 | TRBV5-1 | CASSLEGRGEPQHF | TGCGCCAGCAGCTTGGAGGGCAGGGGGGAGCCCCAGCATTTT
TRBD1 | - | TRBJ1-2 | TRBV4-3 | CASSQDLVGWGQNYGYTF | TGCGCCAGCAGCCAAGATCTCGTAGGCTGGGGACAGAACTATGGCTACACCTTC
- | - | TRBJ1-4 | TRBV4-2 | CASSQLVGTTANEKLFF | TGTGCCAGCAGCCAACTCGTCGGGACTACTGCTAACGAAAAACTGTTTTTT
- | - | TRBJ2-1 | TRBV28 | CASRVGTSNLGQFF | TGTGCCAGCAGGGTCGGGACTTCCAATTTGGGGCAGTTCTTC
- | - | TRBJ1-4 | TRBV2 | CASSPRLSEVNLKLFF | TGTGCCAGCAGTCCCCGGCTTTCGGAGGTGAATTTAAAACTGTTTTTT
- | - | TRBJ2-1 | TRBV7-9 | CASSSEGGISYNEQFF | TGTGCCAGCAGCTCGGAGGGCGGGATCTCCTACAATGAGCAGTTCTTC
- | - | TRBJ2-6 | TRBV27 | CASSKSGANVLTF | TGTGCCTCCTCAAAATCGGGGGCCAACGTCCTGACTTTC
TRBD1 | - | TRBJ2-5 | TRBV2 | CASKGTGVVTQYF | TGTGCCAGCAAGGGGACAGGGGTCGTGACCCAGTACTTC
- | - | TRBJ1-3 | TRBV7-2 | CASSLAKGYTIYF | TGTGCCAGCAGCTTAGCCAAAGGATACACCATATATTTT
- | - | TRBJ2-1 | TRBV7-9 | CASSAVGVSYNEQFF | TGTGCCAGCAGCGCAGTTGGGGTATCCTACAATGAGCAGTTCTTC
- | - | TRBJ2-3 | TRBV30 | CAWRSGQFTDTQYF | TGTGCCTGGAGGAGTGGTCAATTCACAGATACGCAGTATTTT
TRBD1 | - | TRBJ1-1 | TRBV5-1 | CASSGGTGGTEAFF | TGCGCCAGCAGCGGTGGGACAGGGGGCACTGAAGCTTTCTTT
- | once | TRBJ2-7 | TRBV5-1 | CASSQSVGEQYF | TGCGCCAGCAGCCAATCAGTGGGCGAGCAGTACTTC
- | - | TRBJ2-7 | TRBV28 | CASSTPQGYEQYF | TGTGCCAGCAGTACCCCGCAAGGATACGAGCAGTACTTC
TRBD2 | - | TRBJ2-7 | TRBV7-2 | CASSFGAGGGYEQYF | TGTGCCAGCAGCTTTGGGGCGGGAGGGGGATACGAGCAGTACTTC
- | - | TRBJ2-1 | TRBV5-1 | CASSPAGAVHNEQFF | TGCGCCAGCAGCCCGGCGGGCGCGGTACACAATGAGCAGTTCTTC
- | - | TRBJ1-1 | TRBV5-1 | CASSLGPRRLENTEAFF | TGCGCCAGCAGCTTGGGTCCACGACGGTTAGAGAACACTGAAGCTTTCTTT
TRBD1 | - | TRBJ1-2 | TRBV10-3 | CAISDYRGDHGYTF | TGTGCCATCAGTGATTACAGGGGTGACCATGGCTACACCTTC
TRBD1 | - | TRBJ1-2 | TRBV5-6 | CASSQGQGRYGYTF | TGTGCCAGCAGCCAAGGACAGGGGCGGTATGGCTACACCTTC
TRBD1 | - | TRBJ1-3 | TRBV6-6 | CASSYLNRGAGNTIYF | TGTGCCAGCAGTTACCTCAACAGGGGGGCTGGAAACACCATATATTTT
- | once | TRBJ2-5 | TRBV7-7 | CASSLSGSRGGETQYF | TGTGCCAGCAGCTTAAGCGGTTCCCGAGGTGGAGAGACCCAGTACTTC
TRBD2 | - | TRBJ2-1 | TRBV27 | CASSSRSGIGIHEQFF | TGTGCCAGCAGTTCCCGAAGCGGGATAGGAATTCATGAGCAGTTCTTC
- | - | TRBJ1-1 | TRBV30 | CASTTTAMNTEAFF | TGTGCCTCAACCACGACAGCCATGAACACTGAAGCTTTCTTT
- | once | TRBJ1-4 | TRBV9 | CASSVASPGRELFF | TGTGCCAGCAGCGTAGCCTCCCCGGGGCGGGAACTGTTTTTT
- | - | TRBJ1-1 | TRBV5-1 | CASSLDSLNTEAFF | TGCGCCAGCAGCTTGGACAGCCTGAACACTGAAGCTTTCTTT
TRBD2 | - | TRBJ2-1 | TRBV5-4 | CASSTDRSGTSGRARNEQFF | TGTGCCAGCAGCACTGACAGGAGCGGGACTAGCGGGAGGGCCAGAAATGAGCAGTTCTTC
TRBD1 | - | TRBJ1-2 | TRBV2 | CASMDRGLYTF | TGTGCCAGCATGGACAGGGGATTATACACCTTC
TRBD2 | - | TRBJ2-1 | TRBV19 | CASGLAGGTLYNEQFF | TGTGCCAGCGGACTAGCGGGAGGGACACTCTACAATGAGCAGTTCTTC